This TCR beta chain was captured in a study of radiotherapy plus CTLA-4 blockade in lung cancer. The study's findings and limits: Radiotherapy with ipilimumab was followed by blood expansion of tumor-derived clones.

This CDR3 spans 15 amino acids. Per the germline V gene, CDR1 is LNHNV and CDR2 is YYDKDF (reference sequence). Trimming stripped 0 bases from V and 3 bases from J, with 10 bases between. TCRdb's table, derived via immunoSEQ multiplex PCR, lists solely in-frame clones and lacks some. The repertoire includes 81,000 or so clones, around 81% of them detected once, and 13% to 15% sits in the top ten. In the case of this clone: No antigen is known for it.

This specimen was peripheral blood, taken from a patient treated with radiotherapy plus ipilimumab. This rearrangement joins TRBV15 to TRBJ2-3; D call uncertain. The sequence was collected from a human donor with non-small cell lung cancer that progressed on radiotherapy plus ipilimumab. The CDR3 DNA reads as TGTGCCACCAGCAGAGAAGTAGCCTTAACAGATACGCAGTATTTT. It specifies CATSREVALTDTQYF.